Listed here is a single TCR beta chain. Its antigen is still unknown. The sample belongs to a study of shared clonotypes between healthy human individuals. The length of the CDR3 is 14 residues. V was trimmed by 5 bases and J by 6 bases, leaving 16 bases between them. CDR1 SGHAT and CDR2 FQNNGV come from the germline V gene. In replicate PCRs of sorted subsets, approximately 210 ng DNA, 29,000 or so T cell genomes, was used. Assay: immunoSEQ multiplex PCR; the TCRdb copy retains only in-frame clones and omits some. Here the sample spans approximately 2,000,000 clones, roughly 90% being singletons. Overall study results and limits: The low donor count limited represented genetic and exposure-history diversity. Shared clonotypes: about 5% naive CD4, approximately 3.4% naive CD8, 2% to 2.5% memory CD4, 0.4% to 0.45% memory CD8.

The study separated CD4+ cells into CD45RA+ naive and CD45RA-negative memory subsets. The V call is TRBV11-2, the J call TRBJ2-5; no clear D gene. The sequencing sample was made of naive CD4+ T cells from PBMCs. Subset defined: CD45RA+ positively selected. This receptor was obtained from a man between 18 and 29 years old in good health. Some clones in this sample may be carry-over from other donors' samples. CDR3 amino acids: CASSGLVRPQTQYF. The CDR3 DNA sequence: TGTGCCAGCAGCGGGCTCGTCCGCCCGCAGACCCAGTACTTC.